This T cell receptor beta chain appears in the sequencing data of a study of T cells in Graves' hyperthyroidism and ophthalmopathy. RNA transcripts gave rise to amplified TCR beta CDR3 regions. Primed by the HTBI set, a first-round RT-PCR was run on the TCR CDR3. TCRdb reprocessed the multiplex PCR reads via MiXCR and lists one record per CDR3 protein. The sample lists more than 500,000 distinct CDR3 sequences, roughly 17% seen once, with less than 4.5% in the top ten. The CDR3 totals 17 residues. V lost 6 bases and J lost 6; bases outside the gene matches: 12. Germline values: CDR1 MNHNS, CDR2 SASEGT. This clonotype was detected a few times.

This clonotype was sampled from a young woman with Graves' hyperthyroidism. The sequenced material came from blood. J is TRBJ2-3 and V is TRBV6-1, with 13 bases that match TRBD2. CDR3 sequence: CASRTGTSGTWGDTQYF. CDR3 nucleotides: TGTGCCAGCAGGACTGGGACTAGCGGGACTTGGGGGGATACGCAGTATTTT.